This T cell receptor beta chain was observed in a study of T cells and Merkel cell carcinoma outcomes (dated by TCRdb to about 2020). In the study overall: The study examined the tumor T-cell repertoire together with T-cell density as predictors of clinical outcome in patients with Merkel cell carcinoma. The research as a whole found: The combination of T-cell repertoire features and T-cell density was reported to predict clinical outcomes in patients with Merkel cell carcinoma.

Germline trimming amounts to 2 bases on V and 2 bases on J, with 4 as the count of junction bases outside the gene matches. The CDR3 holds 16 amino acids from the cysteine to the phenylalanine. Only the CDR3 DNA is retained, 48 bases long and in frame from the first base. Looking up the germline V gene (reference sequence) yields CDR1 GTSNPN and CDR2 SVGIG. Libraries came from the immunoSEQ multiplex PCR assay. This immuneACCESS table, as held by TCRdb, lists in-frame sequences with V and J called but not all clones. Of the missing ones, under half trace to an unresolved V gene in checked studies; the others have no known cause. This sample is represented by about 15,000 clones; about four fifths of them were singletons. The ten largest clonotypes hold approximately 10% of the sample. Samples came from patients with Merkel cell carcinoma. Concerning this clone: Its antigen target is currently unknown. Per-base quality was not reported, and no clone a single base away is much larger than it.

The chain is made from TRBV30 and TRBJ2-3, with 13 central nucleotides matching TRBD2. Sequenced input: tumor tissue from Merkel cell carcinoma. This TCR was sampled from a human donor with Merkel cell carcinoma. CDR3 reads: CAWSLTSGGATDTQYF. Here is the DNA: TGTGCCTGGAGTCTAACTAGCGGGGGGGCCACAGATACGCAGTATTTT. This CDR3, with the reference TRBV30 and TRBJ2-3 proteins standing in past its ends, gives the full variable domain SQTIHQWPATLVQPVGSPLSLECTVEGTSNPNLYWYRQAAGRGLQLLFYSVGIGQISSEVPQNLSASRPQDRQFILSSKKLLLSDSGFYLCAWSLTSGGATDTQYFGPGTRLTVL.